Below are 21 T cell receptor beta chains sequenced from a single sample in a study of shared clonotypes between healthy human individuals. Measured with immunoSEQ multiplex PCR; TCRdb has only the in-frame clones, and not every one. The sample shows roughly 2.4 million clones, approximately 94% of them seen only once. Sequenced material: naive CD4+ T cells sorted from blood. Subset of the sample: CD45RA+ positively selected. All receptors come from a man between 18 and 35 years old in good health.

The chain employs TRBV7-9 and TRBJ1-4; tentative D call: TRBD1 (5 bases). In germline, CDR1 is SEHNR, CDR2 FQNEAQ (reference sequence). The CDR3 has 15 residues. Trimming removed 1 base from V and 8 bases from J, with 14 bases in between. The chain's CDR3 is CASSLGGIGREKLFF. The CDR3 nucleotides are TGTGCCAGCAGCTTAGGGGGCATCGGACGCGAAAAACTGTTTTTT.

The V and J genes are TRBV30 and TRBJ2-1, with D hard to call. The CDR3 is 13 residues long. The germline V gene has CDR1 GTSNPN and CDR2 SVGIG (reference sequence). Trimming took off 4 bases at V and 3 bases at J, with 10 bases between the two ends. The CDR3: CAWIDSYYNEQFF. In DNA form, the CDR3 reads TGTGCCTGGATCGATTCCTACTACAATGAGCAGTTCTTC.

This clone occurred once. Other DNA variants within this sample encode the same CDR3. The CDR3 DNA reads TGTGCCATCAGTGAGGGACAGGGTGGCTACACCTTC. It specifies CAISEGQGGYTF. V and J are TRBV10-3 and TRBJ1-2, with 8 positions matching TRBD1. Unmatched junction bases numbered 0, after V lost 2 bases and J lost 7 bases. There are 12 residues in the CDR3. CDR1 and CDR2 (germline): ENHRY, SYGVKD.

The chain couples TRBV4-3 to TRBJ1-1; D gene uncertain. CDR1 and CDR2 from the germline V gene are LGHNA and YSLEER. V lost 1 base to trimming and J lost 1 base, with 16 bases between them. The CDR3 loop spans 17 amino acids. The CDR3 DNA is TGCGCCAGCAGCCAAGGTTACGGGGAGGTGGGGAACACTGAAGCTTTCTTT. This translates into CASSQGYGEVGNTEAFF.

The chain combines TRBV5-1 with TRBJ1-3; weak D call: TRBD1 (5 bases). The germline V gene has CDR1 SGHRS and CDR2 YFSETQ. Trimming removed 3 bases from V and 3 bases from J, with 16 bases in between. The length of the CDR3 is 16 residues. The CDR3 bases are TGCGCCAGCAGCTATACCGGGACGGGATTTGGAAACACCATATATTTT. It codes for CASSYTGTGFGNTIYF.

The chain employs TRBV7-2 and TRBJ1-5; TRBD1 agrees at 11 bases. The junction had 7 bases not matched to a gene; V was cut back by 3 bases and J by 6 bases. Germline values: CDR1 SGHTA, CDR2 FQGNSA. The CDR3 totals 16 residues. CDR3 bases: TGTGCCAGCAGCTTCACCGGACAGGGGGCGAGTCAGCCCCAGCATTTT. Protein sequence: CASSFTGQGASQPQHF.

This clone was seen only a few times. Other nucleotide sequences from this sample produce the same CDR3. The rearrangement links TRBV28 to TRBJ1-2; 10 bases are a match to TRBD1. The V and J ends lost 4 bases and 2 bases, in that order; junction bases with no gene match: 4. The germline V gene has CDR1 MDHEN and CDR2 SYDVKM. This CDR3 contains 15 residues. CDR3 sequence reads: CASSSPGQGNYGYTF. As DNA, the CDR3 is TGTGCCAGCAGTTCCCCGGGACAGGGGAACTATGGCTACACCTTC.

This clone occurred once. The chain joins TRBV11-2 to TRBJ2-3; no firm D call. This CDR3 comprises 15 residues. Trimming removed 5 bases from V and 4 bases from J, with 16 bases in between. CDR1 is SGHAT and CDR2 is FQNNGV in the germline V gene. The CDR3 DNA is TGTGCCAGCAGCCAAGACGTAGGACGGGCAGATACGCAGTATTTT. Translation: CASSQDVGRADTQYF.

This clone was counted a single time. The chain carries TRBV30 and TRBJ1-5; D is undetermined. The germline V gene encodes CDR1 GTSNPN and CDR2 SVGIG (reference sequence). The V and J ends lost 2 bases and 7 bases respectively, with 18 bases between them. The CDR3 sequence is 15 residues long. CDR3 coding DNA: TGTGCCTGGAGTACTCTTGACGGTTTAGCACAGCCCCAGCATTTT. Amino acid sequence: CAWSTLDGLAQPQHF. Complete variable domain (other parts from reference TRBV30 and TRBJ1-5): SQTIHQWPATLVQPVGSPLSLECTVEGTSNPNLYWYRQAAGRGLQLLFYSVGIGQISSEVPQNLSASRPQDRQFILSSKKLLLSDSGFYLCAWSTLDGLAQPQHFGDGTRLSIL.

This chain links TRBV23-1 with TRBJ1-2, with D possibly being TRBD1 (6 bases). TRBV23-1 is flagged as an ORF with uncertain function. Trimming cost V 4 bases and J 3 bases, with 15 bases left between them. The CDR3 has 15 amino acids. CDR3 coding DNA: TGCGCCAGCAGTCCACTAACAGGGCATGACTATGGCTACACCTTC. Protein sequence: CASSPLTGHDYGYTF.

For this clone: The sample contains more than one DNA sequence encoding this CDR3. The gene calls are TRBV11-2 and TRBJ2-7; the D is unclear. V was shortened by 1 base and J by 3 bases, with 10 bases between the two germline ends. From germline, CDR1 is SGHAT and CDR2 FQNNGV. The CDR3 sequence is 14 residues long. CDR3 bases: TGTGCCAGCAGCTTAGGTGGCGGAGTCTACGAGCAGTACTTC. Protein product: CASSLGGGVYEQYF.

The chain carries TRBV28 and TRBJ2-7, with no clear D. V gave up 6 bases and J gave up 1 base, with 10 bases separating them. The CDR3 has 13 amino acids. Germline lookup yields CDR1 MDHEN and CDR2 SYDVKM. The chain's CDR3 is CASSRAASYEQYF. The CDR3 DNA follows: TGTGCCAGCAGCCGGGCGGCTTCCTACGAGCAGTACTTC.

J is TRBJ2-7 and V is TRBV5-4; either TRBD1 or TRBD2 may fit D (5 bases each). The CDR3 extends over 17 amino acids. The germline gives CDR1 SGHNT, CDR2 YYREEE (reference sequence). Trimming shortened V by 0 bases and J by 6 bases, and 22 bases separated the two germline ends. The CDR3 spells CASSLAWGSGHEGEQYF. The CDR3 bases are TGTGCCAGCAGCTTGGCCTGGGGGAGCGGTCACGAGGGCGAGCAGTACTTC.

The V and J genes are TRBV5-1 and TRBJ2-5, with 8 nucleotides matching TRBD1. With 6 bases clipped from V and 5 bases from J, the junction kept 9 bases outside the gene matches. This CDR3 has 14 amino acids. Germline V gene lookup returns CDR1 SGHRS and CDR2 YFSETQ. In DNA form, the CDR3 reads TGCGCCAGCACGGCGGGGCAGGGGGCTGAGACCCAGTACTTC. This sequence encodes CASTAGQGAETQYF.

The V and J genes are TRBV5-1 and TRBJ2-5, with TRBD1 matching 7 bases. Germline V gene lookup returns CDR1 SGHRS and CDR2 YFSETQ. The junction had 3 bases not matched to a gene; V was cut back by 3 bases and J by 4 bases. The CDR3 contains 13 residues. This chain's CDR3 is CASSSRQGETQYF. As DNA, the CDR3 is TGCGCCAGCAGCTCCCGACAGGGAGAGACCCAGTACTTC.

This chain uses TRBV25-1 with TRBJ2-7; the match to TRBD1 covers 7 bases. Trimming took 4 bases from V and 3 from J; bases not matched to a gene: 12. Germline assignment: CDR1 MGHDK and CDR2 SYGVNS. CDR3 length: 16 amino acids. In DNA, the CDR3 is TGTGCCAGCAGTGGATTGAACCGGGACAGAAACTACGAGCAGTACTTC. It specifies CASSGLNRDRNYEQYF.

This sequence joins TRBV2 and TRBJ2-1; 11 nucleotides align to TRBD1. From germline, CDR1 is SNHLY and CDR2 FYNNEI. Trimming at V came to 6 bases and at J to 3 bases, leaving 4 bases not matched to a gene. The CDR3 loop spans 15 amino acids. CDR3 sequence: CASRGDRGNYNEQFF. CDR3 sequence (DNA): TGTGCCAGCAGGGGGGACAGGGGGAACTACAATGAGCAGTTCTTC.

Turning to this clone: Other nucleotide sequences in the sample specify the same CDR3. The rearrangement uses TRBV9 and TRBJ1-3; maybe TRBD1 (6 bases). Trimming cost V 3 bases and J 2 bases, with 9 bases left between them. CDR1 is SGDLS and CDR2 is YYNGEE in the germline V gene. The CDR3 loop spans 14 amino acids. CDR3 residues: CASSAGTPGNTIYF. CDR3 DNA: TGTGCCAGCAGCGCCGGGACACCTGGAAACACCATATATTTT.

The chain links TRBV18 to TRBJ1-2, with 7 nucleotides matching TRBD1. In germline, CDR1 is KGHSH, CDR2 LQKENI. The CDR3 extends over 16 amino acids. V was pared by 3 bases and J by 4 bases, with 11 bases of the junction left unmatched. The CDR3 sequence is CASSPAGTAPVYGYTF. The CDR3 nucleotides read TGTGCCAGCTCACCGGCCGGGACAGCCCCGGTCTATGGCTACACCTTC.

A word on this clone: Other DNA sequences in the sample encode the same CDR3. The chain combines TRBV7-9 with TRBJ2-3; a weak D match, TRBD2 (5 bases). V was pared by 5 bases and J by 0 bases, with 6 bases between. The V gene's germline CDR1 is SEHNR and CDR2 FQNEAQ (reference sequence). This CDR3 spans 13 amino acids. CDR3 sequence: CASSRGSTDTQYF. As DNA, the CDR3 is TGTGCCAGCAGCCGGGGTAGCACAGATACGCAGTATTTT.

This clone was seen once. The genes are TRBV7-2 and TRBJ2-3; no clear D gene. Germline loops: CDR1 SGHTA, CDR2 FQGNSA. This CDR3 is 12 amino acids long. Trimming cost V 4 bases and J 6 bases, with 8 bases left between them. CDR3: CASSYYFDTQYF. In nucleotides, the CDR3 is TGTGCCAGCAGCTATTACTTTGATACGCAGTATTTT.